This is a list of T cell receptor beta chains from one sample in a study of blood T cells in healthy people across ages. One entry per CDR3 protein results from TCRdb running MiXCR on the 5' RACE reads. The sample contains about 730,000 distinct CDR3 sequences, approximately 39% of which appear only once. Material: blood. The source of these receptors is a woman aged 60-75 years in good health. The CDR3 runs from the conserved cysteine through the conserved F or W. Each record gives: D gene, J gene, clone size, V gene, CDR3 protein, CDR3 DNA. The D gene is left open where the match is weak. Size values are once, few and many counts, or a class for expanded clones, and some rows have none.

>TRBD2|TRBJ2-3|few|TRBV20-1
CSAARGAGDYGTQYF
TGCAGTGCCGCCAGGGGAGCGGGAGATTATGGTACGCAGTATTTT
>-|TRBJ2-7|-|TRBV20-1
CSARDRTVATYEQYF
TGCAGTGCTAGAGATAGGACAGTCGCTACCTACGAGCAGTACTTC
>-|TRBJ2-3|-|TRBV29-1
CSVEGRGGADTQYF
TGCAGCGTTGAGGGCCGCGGAGGCGCAGATACGCAGTATTTT
>-|TRBJ1-1|few|TRBV7-2
CASSLRGTLNTEAFF
TGTGCCAGCAGCTTAAGGGGCACTCTGAACACTGAAGCTTTCTTT
>-|TRBJ1-1|-|TRBV4-1
CASSQDGGLQGIPEAFF
TGCGCCAGCAGCCAAGATGGGGGCCTACAGGGAATCCCTGAAGCTTTCTTT
>TRBD2|TRBJ2-1|-|TRBV9
CASSVAFTGGSYNEQFF
TGTGCCAGCAGCGTAGCTTTTACGGGGGGCTCCTACAATGAGCAGTTCTTC
>TRBD1|TRBJ1-1|-|TRBV5-1
CASKPGQGVNTEAFF
TGCGCCAGCAAACCGGGACAGGGAGTTAACACTGAAGCTTTCTTT
>TRBD2|TRBJ2-1|once|TRBV20-1
CSNIGGLSSYNEQFF
TGCAGCAACATCGGGGGGTTAAGCTCCTACAATGAGCAGTTCTTC
>-|TRBJ2-7|-|TRBV20-1
CSARRPGPKLSSYNEQYF
TGCAGTGCTAGACGCCCGGGCCCTAAGCTAAGCTCCTACAATGAGCAGTACTTC
>-|TRBJ2-1|few|TRBV6-5
CASSYSGSSYEQFF
TGTGCCAGCAGTTACTCTGGCAGCTCCTACGAGCAGTTCTTC
>-|TRBJ2-3|-|TRBV9
CASTQMGWLGDTQYF
TGTGCCAGCACTCAAATGGGGTGGCTAGGAGATACGCAGTATTTT
>TRBD1|TRBJ2-1|-|TRBV5-4
CASSTTGLQETQFF
TGTGCCAGCAGCACGACAGGGCTCCAAGAGACCCAGTTCTTC
>-|TRBJ2-3|-|TRBV15
CATGQSGTDTQYF
TGTGCCACCGGGCAGTCGGGCACAGATACGCAGTATTTT
>-|TRBJ2-7|few|TRBV7-8
CASSLAPGHFYEQYF
TGTGCCAGCAGCTTAGCCCCGGGACACTTCTACGAGCAGTACTTC
>-|TRBJ2-7|-|TRBV4-2
CASSQDGAVDYEQYF
TGTGCCAGCAGCCAAGATGGGGCAGTTGACTACGAGCAGTACTTC
>-|TRBJ1-1|-|TRBV7-8
CASSFKTGQRTNTEAFF
TGTGCCAGCAGCTTCAAGACAGGTCAACGAACTAACACTGAAGCTTTCTTT